This record covers a single T cell receptor beta chain. Its antigen is as yet unknown. This entry comes from a study of cytomegalovirus exposure and HLA in healthy donors. General study points: The classifier was said to identify cytomegalovirus status with high specificity and sensitivity. Despite most TCR sequences being rare, some public TCRs occurred in many donors. Reports indicate that TCR beta sequences accurately predicted the HLA-A and HLA-B alleles of most subjects.

The CDR3 covers 15 residues. Per germline, CDR1 LGHNA and CDR2 YSLEER. The V and J ends lost 0 bases and 2 bases respectively, with 8 bases between them. Primers included in the PCR were 60 Vbeta and 13 Jbeta primers. The repertoire was sequenced with immunoSEQ multiplex PCR; TCRdb's copy has only in-frame clones and lacks some. The table has some 140,000 clones, roughly 83% seen once; the top ten hold 1.5%. At the time of sampling, donors were nominally healthy, though unrecorded immune exposures were likely. Specimen: PBMCs. This chain joins TRBV4-3 and TRBJ2-1, with D unresolved. The TCR originated in a man aged 35 to 55 in good health and CMV-seronegative. The CDR3 loop is CASSQDPEPYNEQFF. CDR3 coding DNA: TGCGCCAGCAGCCAAGATCCGGAGCCCTACAATGAGCAGTTCTTC.